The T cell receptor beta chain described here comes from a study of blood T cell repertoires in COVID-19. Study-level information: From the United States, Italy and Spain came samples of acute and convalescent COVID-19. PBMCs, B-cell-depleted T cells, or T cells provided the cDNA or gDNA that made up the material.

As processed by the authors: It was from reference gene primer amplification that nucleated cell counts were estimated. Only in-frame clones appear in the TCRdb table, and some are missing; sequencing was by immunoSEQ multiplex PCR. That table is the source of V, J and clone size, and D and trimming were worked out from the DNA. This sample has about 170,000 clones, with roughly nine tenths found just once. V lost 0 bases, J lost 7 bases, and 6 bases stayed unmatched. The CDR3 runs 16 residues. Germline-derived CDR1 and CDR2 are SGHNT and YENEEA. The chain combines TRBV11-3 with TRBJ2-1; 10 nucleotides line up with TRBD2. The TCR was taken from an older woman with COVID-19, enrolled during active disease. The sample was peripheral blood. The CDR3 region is CASSLDPSGSVNEQFF. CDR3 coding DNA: TGTGCCAGCAGCTTAGACCCTAGCGGGAGCGTTAATGAGCAGTTCTTC.